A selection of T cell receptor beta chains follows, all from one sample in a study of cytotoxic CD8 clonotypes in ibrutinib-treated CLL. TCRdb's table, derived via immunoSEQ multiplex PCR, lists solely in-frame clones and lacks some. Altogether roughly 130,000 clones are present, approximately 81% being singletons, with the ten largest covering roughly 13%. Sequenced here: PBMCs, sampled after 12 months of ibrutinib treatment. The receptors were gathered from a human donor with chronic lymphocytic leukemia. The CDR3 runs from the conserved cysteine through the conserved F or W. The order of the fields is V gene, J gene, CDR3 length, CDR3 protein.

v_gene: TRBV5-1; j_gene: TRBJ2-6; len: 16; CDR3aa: CASSLGGASGANVLTF
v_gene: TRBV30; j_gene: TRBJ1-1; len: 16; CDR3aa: CAWSESQGMVLYEAFF
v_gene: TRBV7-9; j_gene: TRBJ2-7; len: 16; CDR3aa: CASSLVPMTSGYEQYF
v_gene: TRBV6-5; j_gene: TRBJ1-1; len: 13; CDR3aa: CASSYSSHTEAFF
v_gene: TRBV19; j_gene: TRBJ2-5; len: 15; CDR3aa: CASSRRLGHQETQYF
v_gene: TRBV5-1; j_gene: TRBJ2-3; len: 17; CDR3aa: CASSPWGVAEATDTQYF
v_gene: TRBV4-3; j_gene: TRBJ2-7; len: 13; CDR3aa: CASSQGQRYEQYF
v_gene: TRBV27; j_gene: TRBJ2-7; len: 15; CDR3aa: CASSLSGRGPGEQYF
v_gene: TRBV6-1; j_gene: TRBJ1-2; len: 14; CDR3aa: CASSELGLNDGYTF
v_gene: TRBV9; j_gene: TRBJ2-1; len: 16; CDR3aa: CASSVGGTGANNEQFF
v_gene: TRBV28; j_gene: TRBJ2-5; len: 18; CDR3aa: CASSLFDTTMTSQETQYF
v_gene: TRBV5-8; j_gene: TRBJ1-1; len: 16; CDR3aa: CASSSKAGFMNTEAFF
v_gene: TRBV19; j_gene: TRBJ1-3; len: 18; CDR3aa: CASSRSSRHLSSGNTIYF
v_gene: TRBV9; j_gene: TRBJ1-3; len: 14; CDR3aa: CASSVDSSGNTIYF
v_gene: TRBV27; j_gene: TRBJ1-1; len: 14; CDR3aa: CASSLGTGNTEAFF
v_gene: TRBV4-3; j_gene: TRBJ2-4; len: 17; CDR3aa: CASSQEKGGHLKNIQYF
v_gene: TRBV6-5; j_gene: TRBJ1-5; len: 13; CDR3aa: CASSYSRTGREHF
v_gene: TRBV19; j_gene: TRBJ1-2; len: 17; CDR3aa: CASSISIRQGRHYGYTF
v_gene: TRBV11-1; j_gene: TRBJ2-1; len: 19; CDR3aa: CASSPHSTGSGLLYNEQFF
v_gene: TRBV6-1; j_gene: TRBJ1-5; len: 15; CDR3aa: CASRPPGQLNQPQHF
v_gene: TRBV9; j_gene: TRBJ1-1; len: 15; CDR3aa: CASSAGHLLNTEAFF
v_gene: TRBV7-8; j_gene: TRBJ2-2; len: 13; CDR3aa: CASSPSGPGELFF
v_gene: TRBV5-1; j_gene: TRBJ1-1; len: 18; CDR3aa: CASSSPPGGGFMNTEAFF
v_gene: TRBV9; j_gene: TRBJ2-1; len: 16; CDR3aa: CASSVVSGRRINEQFF
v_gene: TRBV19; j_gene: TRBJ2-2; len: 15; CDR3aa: CASISKRGNTGELFF
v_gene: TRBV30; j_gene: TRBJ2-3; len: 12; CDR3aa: CAWRGNGDTQYF
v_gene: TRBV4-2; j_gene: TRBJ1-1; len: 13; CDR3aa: CASSHAGLVEAFF
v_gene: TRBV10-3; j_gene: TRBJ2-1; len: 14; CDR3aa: CASGRDRGAHEQFF
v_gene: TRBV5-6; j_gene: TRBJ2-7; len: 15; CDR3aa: CASSRGLAGSYEQYF
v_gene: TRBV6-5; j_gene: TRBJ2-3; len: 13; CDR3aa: CASRVTLADTQYF
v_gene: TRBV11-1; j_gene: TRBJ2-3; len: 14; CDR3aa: CASSGGLATDTQYF
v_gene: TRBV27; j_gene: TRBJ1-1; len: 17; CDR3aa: CASSQGAWGGVWTEAFF
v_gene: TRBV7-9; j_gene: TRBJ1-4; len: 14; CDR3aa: CASSFTGDIEKLFF
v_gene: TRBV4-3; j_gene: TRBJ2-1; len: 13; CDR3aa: CASSQGVGNEQFF
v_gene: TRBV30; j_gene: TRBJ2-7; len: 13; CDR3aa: CAWSSSGNYEQYF
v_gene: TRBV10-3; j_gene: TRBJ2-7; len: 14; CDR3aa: CAISALGGLDEQYF
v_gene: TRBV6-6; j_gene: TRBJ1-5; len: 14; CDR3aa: CASSYVDSNQPQHF
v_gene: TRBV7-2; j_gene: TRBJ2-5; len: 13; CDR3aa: CASSLPNLETQYF
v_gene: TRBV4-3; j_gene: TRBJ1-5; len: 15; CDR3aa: CASSQDWYGFQPQHF
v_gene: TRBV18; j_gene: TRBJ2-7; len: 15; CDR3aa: CASSPGAGSSYEQYF
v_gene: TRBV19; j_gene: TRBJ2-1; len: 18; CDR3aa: CASSTPTSGGLHYNEQFF
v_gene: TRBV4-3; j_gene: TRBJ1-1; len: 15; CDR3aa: CASSQDPLGNTEAFF
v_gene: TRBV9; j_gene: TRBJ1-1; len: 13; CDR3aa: CASSERQRAEAFF
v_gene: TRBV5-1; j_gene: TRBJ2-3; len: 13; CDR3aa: CASSVSGADTQYF